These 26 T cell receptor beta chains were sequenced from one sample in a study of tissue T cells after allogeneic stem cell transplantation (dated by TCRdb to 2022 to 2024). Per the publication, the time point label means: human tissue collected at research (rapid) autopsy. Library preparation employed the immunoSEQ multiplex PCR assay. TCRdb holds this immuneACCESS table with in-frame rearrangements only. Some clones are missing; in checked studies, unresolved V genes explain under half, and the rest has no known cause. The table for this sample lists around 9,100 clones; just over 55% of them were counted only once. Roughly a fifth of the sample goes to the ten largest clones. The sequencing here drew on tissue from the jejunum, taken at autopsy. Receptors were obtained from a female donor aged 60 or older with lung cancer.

CDR3 nucleotides: TGTGCCAGCAGTGAAGCGATCCTTGGCCATACTCCGGTCTATGGCTACACCTTC. Residues: CASSEAILGHTPVYGYTF. The chain links TRBV6-1 to TRBJ1-2; no clear D. Germline values: CDR1 MNHNS, CDR2 SASEGT. V was trimmed by 0 bases and J by 4 bases, leaving 21 bases between them. This CDR3 has 18 amino acids.

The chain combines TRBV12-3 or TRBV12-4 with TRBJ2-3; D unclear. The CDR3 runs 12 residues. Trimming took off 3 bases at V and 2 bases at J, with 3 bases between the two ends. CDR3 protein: CASSLDTDTQYF. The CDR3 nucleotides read TGTGCCAGCAGTTTGGACACAGATACGCAGTATTTT.

The CDR3 bases are TGTGCCTGGAGTGGGAGACAGCTTGGGGCCAACGTCCTGACTTTC. Translating it yields CAWSGRQLGANVLTF. V is TRBV30 and J is TRBJ2-6; TRBD1 is a possible D gene (5 bases). Germline V gene data show CDR1 as GTSNPN and CDR2 as SVGIG (reference sequence). V lost 1 base and J 3 bases, leaving 10 bases between the germline ends. This CDR3 comprises 15 residues.

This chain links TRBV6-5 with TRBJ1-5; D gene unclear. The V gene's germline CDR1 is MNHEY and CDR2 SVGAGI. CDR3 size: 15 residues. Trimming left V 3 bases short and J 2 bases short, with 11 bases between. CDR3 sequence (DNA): TGTGCCAGCAGTTATGGGGTTTCGGGCAATCAGCCCCAGCATTTT. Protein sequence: CASSYGVSGNQPQHF.

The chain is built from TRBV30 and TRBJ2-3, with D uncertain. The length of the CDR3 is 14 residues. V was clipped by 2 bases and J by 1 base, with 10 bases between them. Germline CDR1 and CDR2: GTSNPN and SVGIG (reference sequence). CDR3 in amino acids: CAWSLQMGTDTQYF. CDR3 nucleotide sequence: TGTGCCTGGAGTCTACAGATGGGCACAGATACGCAGTATTTT.

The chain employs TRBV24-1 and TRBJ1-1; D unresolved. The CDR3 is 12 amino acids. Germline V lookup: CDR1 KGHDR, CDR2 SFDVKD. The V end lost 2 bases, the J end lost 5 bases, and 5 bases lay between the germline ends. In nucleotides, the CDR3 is TGTGCCACCAGTGATTCCGGGACTGAAGCTTTCTTT. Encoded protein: CATSDSGTEAFF.

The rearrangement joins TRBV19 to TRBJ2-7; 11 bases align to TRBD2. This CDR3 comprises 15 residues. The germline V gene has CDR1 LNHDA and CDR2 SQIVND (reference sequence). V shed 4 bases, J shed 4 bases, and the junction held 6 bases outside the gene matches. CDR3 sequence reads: CASSSTSGGPYEQYF. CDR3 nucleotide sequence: TGTGCCAGTAGTAGCACTAGCGGGGGCCCTTACGAGCAGTACTTC.

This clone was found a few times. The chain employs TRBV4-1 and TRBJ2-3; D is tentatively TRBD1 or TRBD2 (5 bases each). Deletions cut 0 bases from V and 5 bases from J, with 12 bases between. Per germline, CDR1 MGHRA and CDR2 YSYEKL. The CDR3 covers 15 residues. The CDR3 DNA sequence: TGCGCCAGCAGCCAAGATGCGAGAGGGGTAGATACGCAGTATTTT. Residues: CASSQDARGVDTQYF.

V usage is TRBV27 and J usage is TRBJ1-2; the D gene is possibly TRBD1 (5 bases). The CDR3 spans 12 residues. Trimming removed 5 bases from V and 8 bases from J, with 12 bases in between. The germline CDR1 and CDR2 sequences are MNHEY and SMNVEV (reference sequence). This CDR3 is CASSPTWGGYTF. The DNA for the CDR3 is TGTGCCAGCAGTCCGACGTGGGGGGGCTACACCTTC.

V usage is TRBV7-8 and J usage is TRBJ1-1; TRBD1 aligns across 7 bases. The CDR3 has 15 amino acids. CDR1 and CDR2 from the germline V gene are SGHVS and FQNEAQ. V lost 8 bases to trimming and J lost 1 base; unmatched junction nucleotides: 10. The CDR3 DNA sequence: TGTGCCAGCCGGGACAGCGAATTACCGAACACTGAAGCTTTCTTT. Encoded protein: CASRDSELPNTEAFF.

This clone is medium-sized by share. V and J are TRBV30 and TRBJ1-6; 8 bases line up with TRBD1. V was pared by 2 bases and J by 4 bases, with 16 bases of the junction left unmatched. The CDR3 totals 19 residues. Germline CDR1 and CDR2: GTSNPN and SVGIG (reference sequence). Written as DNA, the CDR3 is TGTGCCTGGAGTCTCGGACAGGGAAGATTTGGGCTATATAATTCACCCCTCCACTTT. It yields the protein CAWSLGQGRFGLYNSPLHF.

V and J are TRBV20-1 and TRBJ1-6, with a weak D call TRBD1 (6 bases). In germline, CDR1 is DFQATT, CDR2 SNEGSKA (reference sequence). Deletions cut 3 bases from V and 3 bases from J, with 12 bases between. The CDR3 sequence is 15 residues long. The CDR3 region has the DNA TGCAGTGCTAGTAGGGGGGACATCTATAATTCACCCCTCCACTTT. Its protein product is CSASRGDIYNSPLHF.

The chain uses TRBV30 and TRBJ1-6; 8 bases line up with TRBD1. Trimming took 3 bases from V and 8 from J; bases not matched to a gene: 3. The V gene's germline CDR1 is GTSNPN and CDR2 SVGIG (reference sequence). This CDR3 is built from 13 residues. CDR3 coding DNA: TGTGCCTGGAGACTGACAGGGGATTCACCCCTCCACTTT. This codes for CAWRLTGDSPLHF.

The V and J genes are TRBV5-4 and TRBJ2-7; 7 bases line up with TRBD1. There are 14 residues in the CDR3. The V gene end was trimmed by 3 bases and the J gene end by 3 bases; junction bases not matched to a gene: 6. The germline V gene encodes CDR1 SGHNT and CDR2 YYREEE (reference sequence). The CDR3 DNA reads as TGTGCCAGCAGCTATCCCGGGACAGACTACGAGCAGTACTTC. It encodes CASSYPGTDYEQYF.

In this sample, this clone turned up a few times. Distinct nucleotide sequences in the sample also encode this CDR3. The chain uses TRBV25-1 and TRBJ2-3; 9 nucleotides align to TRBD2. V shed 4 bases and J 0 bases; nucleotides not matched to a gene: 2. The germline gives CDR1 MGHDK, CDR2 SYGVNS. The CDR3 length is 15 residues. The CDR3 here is CASSGAGGSTDTQYF. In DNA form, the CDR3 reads TGTGCCAGCAGTGGGGCGGGAGGGAGCACAGATACGCAGTATTTT.

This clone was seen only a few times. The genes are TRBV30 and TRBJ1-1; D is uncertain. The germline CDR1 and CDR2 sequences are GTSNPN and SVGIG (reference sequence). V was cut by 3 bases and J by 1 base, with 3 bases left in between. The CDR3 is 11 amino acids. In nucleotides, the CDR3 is TGTGCCTGGAGGCGGAACACTGAAGCTTTCTTT. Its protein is CAWRRNTEAFF.

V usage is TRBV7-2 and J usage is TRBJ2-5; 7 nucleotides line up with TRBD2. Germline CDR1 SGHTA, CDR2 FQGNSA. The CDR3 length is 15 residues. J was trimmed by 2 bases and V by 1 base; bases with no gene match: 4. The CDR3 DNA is TGTGCCAGCAGCTTAGGGTGGGGGGGACAAGAGACCCAGTACTTC. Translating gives CASSLGWGGQETQYF.

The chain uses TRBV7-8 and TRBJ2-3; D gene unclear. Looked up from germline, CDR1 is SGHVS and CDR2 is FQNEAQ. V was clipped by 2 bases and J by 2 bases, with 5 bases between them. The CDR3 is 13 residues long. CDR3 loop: CASSLSFTDTQYF. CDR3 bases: TGTGCCAGCAGCTTATCATTCACAGATACGCAGTATTTT.

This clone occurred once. CDR3 in DNA: TGTGCCAGCAGCCCTCAAGGAACAAGGAGTTTGTACGGCTACACCTTC. Translation: CASSPQGTRSLYGYTF. This rearrangement joins TRBV3-1 (or the pseudogene TRBV3-2) to TRBJ1-2; D not resolved. The germline CDR1 and CDR2 sequences are LGHDT and YNNKEL (reference sequence). CDR3 length: 16 residues. The ends were cut back, 4 bases at V and 8 bases at J, with 23 bases in the middle.

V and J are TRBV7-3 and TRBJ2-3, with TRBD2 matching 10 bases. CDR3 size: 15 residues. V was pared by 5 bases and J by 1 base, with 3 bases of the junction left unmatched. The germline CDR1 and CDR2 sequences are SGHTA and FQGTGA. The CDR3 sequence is CASSHGLAGTDTQYF. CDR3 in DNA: TGTGCCAGCAGCCATGGACTAGCGGGCACAGATACGCAGTATTTT.

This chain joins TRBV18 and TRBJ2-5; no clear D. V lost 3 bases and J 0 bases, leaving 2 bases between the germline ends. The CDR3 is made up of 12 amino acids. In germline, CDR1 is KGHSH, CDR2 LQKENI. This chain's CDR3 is CASSPYQETQYF. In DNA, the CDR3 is TGTGCCAGCTCACCGTACCAAGAGACCCAGTACTTC.

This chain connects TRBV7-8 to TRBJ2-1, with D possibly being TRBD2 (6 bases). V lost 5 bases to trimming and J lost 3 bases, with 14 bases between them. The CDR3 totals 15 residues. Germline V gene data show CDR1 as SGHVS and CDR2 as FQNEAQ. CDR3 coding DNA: TGTGCCAGCAGCACCAGGGAGGTCGTCTACAATGAGCAGTTCTTC. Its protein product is CASSTREVVYNEQFF.

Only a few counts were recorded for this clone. The CDR3 spells CASSSEVASDEQFF. In DNA, the CDR3 is TGTGCCAGCAGCTCGGAGGTGGCATCTGATGAGCAGTTCTTC. The J gene is TRBJ2-1, the V gene TRBV13, with D possibly being TRBD2 (5 bases). The CDR3 consists of 14 residues. Between the trimmed V and J ends, which lost 4 bases and 8 bases, there was a span of 15 bases. Germline V gene lookup returns CDR1 PRHDT and CDR2 FYEKMQ (reference sequence).

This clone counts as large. The CDR3 sequence is CASSEPYGSPLDNEQFF. The CDR3 DNA is TGTGCCAGCAGTGAACCCTACGGATCACCTTTGGACAATGAGCAGTTCTTC. The rearrangement joins TRBV6-1 to TRBJ2-1; D is unresolved. V was cut by 2 bases and J by 5 bases, with 19 bases left in between. Per the germline V gene, CDR1 is MNHNS and CDR2 is SASEGT. CDR3 length equals 17 residues.

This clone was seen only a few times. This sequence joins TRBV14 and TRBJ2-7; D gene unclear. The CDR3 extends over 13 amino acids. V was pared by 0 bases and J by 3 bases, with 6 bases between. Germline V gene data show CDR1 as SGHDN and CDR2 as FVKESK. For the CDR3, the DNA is TGTGCCAGCAGCCAAGAAAGGTACTACGAGCAGTACTTC. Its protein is CASSQERYYEQYF. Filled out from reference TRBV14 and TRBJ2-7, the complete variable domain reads EAGVTQFPSHSVIEKGQTVTLRCDPISGHDNLYWYRRVMGKEIKFLLHFVKESKQDESGMPNNRFLAERTGGTYSTLKVQPAELEDSGVYFCASSQERYYEQYFGPGTRLTVT.

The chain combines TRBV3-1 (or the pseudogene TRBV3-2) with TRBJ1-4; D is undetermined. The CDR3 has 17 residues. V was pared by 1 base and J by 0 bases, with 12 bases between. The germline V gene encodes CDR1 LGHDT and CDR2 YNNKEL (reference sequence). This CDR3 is CASSQGMTTSTNEKLFF. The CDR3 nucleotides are TGTGCCAGCAGCCAAGGAATGACAACTTCAACTAATGAAAAACTGTTTTTT.